This TCR beta chain is from a study of blood T cell repertoires in COVID-19. About the study: PBMCs, B-cell-depleted T cells, or T cells provided the cDNA or gDNA that made up the material.

Original data processing: Nucleated cell counts were estimated from reference gene primer amplification. Some clones are missing from TCRdb's copy, which holds only in-frame ones; the method was immunoSEQ multiplex PCR. That table supplies the V and J calls and clone size; D and trimming were determined from the DNA. The repertoire holds over 75,000 clones, with about 79% as singletons. With 1 base removed from V and 15 bases from J, the gap between germline ends came to 16 bases. CDR1 is SGHTA, CDR2 FQGNSA, per germline. This CDR3 is 13 amino acids long. This receptor was identified in a human donor in a cohort sampled during active COVID-19. Source material: peripheral blood. The chain carries TRBV7-2 and TRBJ2-1; D is possibly TRBD1 (5 bases). The CDR3 here is CASSLGLIQGGFF. DNA for the CDR3: TGTGCCAGCAGCTTAGGTCTTATTCAGGGCGGGTTCTTC.